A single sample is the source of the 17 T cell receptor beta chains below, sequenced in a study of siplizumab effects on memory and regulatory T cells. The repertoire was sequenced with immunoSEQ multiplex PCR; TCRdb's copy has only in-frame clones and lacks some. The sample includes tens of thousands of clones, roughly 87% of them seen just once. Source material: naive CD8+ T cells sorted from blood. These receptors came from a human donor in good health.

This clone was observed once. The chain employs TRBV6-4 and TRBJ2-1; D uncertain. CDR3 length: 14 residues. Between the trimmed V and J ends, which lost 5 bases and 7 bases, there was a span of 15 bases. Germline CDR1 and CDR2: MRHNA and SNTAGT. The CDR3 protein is CASSPQQEINEQFF. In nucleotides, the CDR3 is TGTGCCAGCAGTCCCCAGCAGGAGATTAATGAGCAGTTCTTC.

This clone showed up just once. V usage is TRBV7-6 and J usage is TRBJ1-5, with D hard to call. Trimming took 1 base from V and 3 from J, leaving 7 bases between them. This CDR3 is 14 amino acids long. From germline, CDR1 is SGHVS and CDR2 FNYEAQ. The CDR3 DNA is TGTGCCAGCAGCTTAGGGGGAGACAATCAGCCCCAGCATTTT. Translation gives CASSLGGDNQPQHF.

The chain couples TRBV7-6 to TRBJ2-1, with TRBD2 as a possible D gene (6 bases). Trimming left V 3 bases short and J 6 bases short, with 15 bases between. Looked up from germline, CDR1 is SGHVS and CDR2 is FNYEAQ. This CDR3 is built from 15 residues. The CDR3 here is CASSFTGLGLNEQFF. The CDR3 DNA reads TGTGCCAGCAGCTTCACGGGACTGGGCCTCAATGAGCAGTTCTTC.

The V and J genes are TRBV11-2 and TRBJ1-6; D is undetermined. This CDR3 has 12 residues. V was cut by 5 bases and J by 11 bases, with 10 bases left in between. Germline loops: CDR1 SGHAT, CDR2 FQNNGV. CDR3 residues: CASSVGSTPLHF. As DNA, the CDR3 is TGTGCCAGCAGCGTCGGTTCAACACCCCTCCACTTT. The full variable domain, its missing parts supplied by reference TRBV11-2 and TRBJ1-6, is EAGVAQSPRYKIIEKRQSVAFWCNPISGHATLYWYQQILGQGPKLLIQFQNNGVVDDSQLPKDRFSAERLKGVDSTLKIQPAKLEDSAVYLCASSVGSTPLHFGNGTRLTVT.

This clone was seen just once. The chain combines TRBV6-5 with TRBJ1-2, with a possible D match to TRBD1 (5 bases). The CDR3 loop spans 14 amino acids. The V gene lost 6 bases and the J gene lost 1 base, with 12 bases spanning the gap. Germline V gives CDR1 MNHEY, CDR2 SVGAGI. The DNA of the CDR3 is TGTGCCAGCAGCCCGGACACTTTTAACTATGGCTACACCTTC. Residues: CASSPDTFNYGYTF.

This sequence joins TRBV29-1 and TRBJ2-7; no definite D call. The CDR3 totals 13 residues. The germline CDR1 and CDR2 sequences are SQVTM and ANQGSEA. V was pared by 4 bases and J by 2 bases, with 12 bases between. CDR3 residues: CSVVRASTYEQYF. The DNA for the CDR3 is TGCAGCGTTGTCCGAGCCAGCACCTACGAGCAGTACTTC.

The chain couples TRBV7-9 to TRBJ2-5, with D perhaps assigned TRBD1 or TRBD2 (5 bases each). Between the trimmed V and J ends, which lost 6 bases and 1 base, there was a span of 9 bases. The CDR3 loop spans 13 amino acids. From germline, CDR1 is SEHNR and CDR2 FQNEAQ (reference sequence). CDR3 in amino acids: CASRGPFQETQYF. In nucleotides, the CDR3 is TGTGCCAGCAGGGGACCGTTCCAAGAGACCCAGTACTTC.

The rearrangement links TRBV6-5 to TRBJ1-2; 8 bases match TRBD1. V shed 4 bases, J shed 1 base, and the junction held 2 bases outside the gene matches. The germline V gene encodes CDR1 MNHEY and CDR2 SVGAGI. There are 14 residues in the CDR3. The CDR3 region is CASSWGQVNYGYTF. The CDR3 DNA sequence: TGTGCCAGCAGTTGGGGACAGGTTAACTATGGCTACACCTTC.

The CDR3 DNA reads as TGTGCCAGCATCCCGGGGGGCGGGGCTGTCTACGAGCAGTACTTC. Amino acid sequence: CASIPGGGAVYEQYF. The chain links TRBV2 to TRBJ2-7; weak D call: TRBD2 (7 bases). Germline CDR1 SNHLY, CDR2 FYNNEI. The length of the CDR3 is 15 residues. V lost 7 bases to trimming and J lost 3 bases, with 19 bases between them.

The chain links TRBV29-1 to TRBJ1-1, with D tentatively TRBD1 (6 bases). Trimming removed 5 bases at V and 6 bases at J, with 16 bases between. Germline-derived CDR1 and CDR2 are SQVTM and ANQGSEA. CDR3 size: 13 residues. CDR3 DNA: TGCAGCGTTCCGCCGACGGACAGTCCTGAAGCTTTCTTT. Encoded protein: CSVPPTDSPEAFF. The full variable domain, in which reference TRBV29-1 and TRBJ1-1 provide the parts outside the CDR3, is SAVISQKPSRDICQRGTSLTIQCQVDSQVTMMFWYRQQPGQSLTLIATANQGSEATYESGFVIDKFPISRPNLTFSTLTVSNMSPEDSSIYLCSVPPTDSPEAFFGQGTRLTVV.

CDR3 amino acids: CASSTRQGTEDTQYF. The CDR3 coding sequence is TGTGCCAGCAGCACCAGACAGGGGACGGAAGATACGCAGTATTTT. This sequence joins TRBV21-1 and TRBJ2-3; the table's D call of TRBD1 was not tested on the DNA. TRBV21-1 is listed as a pseudogene. The CDR3 has 15 amino acids.

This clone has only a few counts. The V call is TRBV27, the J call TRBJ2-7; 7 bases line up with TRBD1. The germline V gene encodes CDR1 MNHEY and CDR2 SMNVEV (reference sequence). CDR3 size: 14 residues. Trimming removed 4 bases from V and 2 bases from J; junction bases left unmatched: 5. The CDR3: CASSWDSLTYEQYF. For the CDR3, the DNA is TGTGCCAGCAGTTGGGACAGCCTAACCTACGAGCAGTACTTC.

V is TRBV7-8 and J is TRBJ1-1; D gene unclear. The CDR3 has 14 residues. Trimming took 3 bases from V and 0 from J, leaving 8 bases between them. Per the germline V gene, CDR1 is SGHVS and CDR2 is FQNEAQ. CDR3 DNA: TGTGCCAGCAGCTTTGGAGCTATGAACACTGAAGCTTTCTTT. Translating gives CASSFGAMNTEAFF.

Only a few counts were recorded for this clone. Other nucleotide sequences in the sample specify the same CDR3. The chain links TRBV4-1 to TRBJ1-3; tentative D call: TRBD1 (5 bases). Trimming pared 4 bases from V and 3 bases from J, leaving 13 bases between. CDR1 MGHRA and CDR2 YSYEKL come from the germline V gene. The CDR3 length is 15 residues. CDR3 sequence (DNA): TGCGCCAGCAGCCCGAGCGGGGGTAGTGGAAACACCATATATTTT. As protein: CASSPSGGSGNTIYF.

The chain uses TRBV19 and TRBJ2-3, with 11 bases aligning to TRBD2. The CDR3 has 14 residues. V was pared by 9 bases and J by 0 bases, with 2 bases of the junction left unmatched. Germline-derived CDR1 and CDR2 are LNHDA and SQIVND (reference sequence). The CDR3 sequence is CASWTSGSTDTQYF. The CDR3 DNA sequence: TGTGCCAGCTGGACTAGCGGGAGCACAGATACGCAGTATTTT.

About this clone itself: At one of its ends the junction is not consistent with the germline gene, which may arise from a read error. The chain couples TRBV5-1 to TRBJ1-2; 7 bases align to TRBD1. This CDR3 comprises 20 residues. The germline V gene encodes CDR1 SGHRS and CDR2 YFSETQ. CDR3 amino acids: CASSDSLRQGSQNLDEFALF. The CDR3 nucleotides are TGCGCCAGCAGCGATTCCCTTCGACAGGGTAGCCAGAATTTAGATGAATTCGCACTCTTC.

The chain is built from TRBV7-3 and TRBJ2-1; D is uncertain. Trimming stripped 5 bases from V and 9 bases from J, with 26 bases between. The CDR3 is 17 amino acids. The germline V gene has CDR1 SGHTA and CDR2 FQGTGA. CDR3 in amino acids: CASSPNFASGPHTEQFF. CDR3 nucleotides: TGTGCCAGCAGCCCCAATTTTGCCTCCGGGCCTCACACTGAGCAGTTCTTC.